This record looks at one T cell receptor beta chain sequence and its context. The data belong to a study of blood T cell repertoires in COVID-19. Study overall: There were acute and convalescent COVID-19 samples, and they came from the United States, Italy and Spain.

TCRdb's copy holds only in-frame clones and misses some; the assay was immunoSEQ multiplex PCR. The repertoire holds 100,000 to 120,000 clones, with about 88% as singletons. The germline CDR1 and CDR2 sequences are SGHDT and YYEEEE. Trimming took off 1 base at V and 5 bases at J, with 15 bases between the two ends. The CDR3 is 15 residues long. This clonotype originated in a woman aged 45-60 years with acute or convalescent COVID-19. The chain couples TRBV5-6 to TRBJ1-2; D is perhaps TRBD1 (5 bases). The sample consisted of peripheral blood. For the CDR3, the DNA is TGTGCCAGCAGCTTGACAAGTGGGGGAGGGTATGGCTACACCTTC. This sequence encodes CASSLTSGGGYGYTF.